The rows below give T cell receptor beta chains drawn from one sample of a study of blood T cell repertoires in COVID-19. TCRdb's table, derived via immunoSEQ multiplex PCR, lists solely in-frame clones and lacks some. The sample has roughly 250,000 clones, around 85% seen once. Sequencing was performed on PBMCs or T cells enriched from blood (not recorded which). The origin of the receptors is a young woman who had recovered from COVID-19. Both conserved end residues are part of each CDR3.

J	V	CDR3
TRBJ2-3	TRBV5-1	CASSLARQGADTQYF
TRBJ2-7	TRBV28	CASNKLAPFEQYF
TRBJ2-5	TRBV7-2	CASSRRREKGSQTQYF
TRBJ1-1	TRBV12-3/TRBV12-4	CASSPGQNTEAFF
TRBJ1-1	TRBV5-6	CASSSVYRRNTEAFF
TRBJ2-1	TRBV28	CASSVAGADYNEQFF
TRBJ2-1	TRBV27	CASRTGLAGWVNEQFF
TRBJ1-4	TRBV6-4	CASSKNSGTGREKLFF
TRBJ2-5	TRBV7-2	CASSLGPRDGQYF
TRBJ2-3	TRBV5-1	CASSLIMREGADTQYF
TRBJ2-7	TRBV11-2	CATTPSGPAYEQYF
TRBJ2-7	TRBV16	CASMGQGGYYEQYF
TRBJ1-3	TRBV6-2/TRBV6-3	CASSFRTGAGNTIYF
TRBJ1-4	TRBV7-2	CASSPGFGDSNEKLFF
TRBJ2-7	TRBV4-1	CASSQLQNYEQYF
TRBJ1-3	TRBV9	CASSVNPVQGSNSGNTIYF
TRBJ1-4	TRBV6-2/TRBV6-3	CASSYSALEKLFF
TRBJ2-1	TRBV30	CAWSVGLNRGSEQFF
TRBJ1-1	TRBV7-9	CASSLGLSEAFF
TRBJ1-2	TRBV30	CAWSPPAAFYF
TRBJ1-6	TRBV27	CASSLGTGASPLHF
TRBJ2-2	TRBV3-1/TRBV3-2	CASSHPGLAGGFNTGELFF
TRBJ1-5	TRBV28	CASSRNQPQHF